The entry that follows covers one T cell receptor (beta chain) sequence. Its antigen is still unknown. The CDR3 runs to 18 residues. Germline CDR1 reads SGDLS; CDR2 reads YYNGEE. J gave up 5 bases and V 4 bases, and 16 bases lay outside the gene matches. These data are taken from a study of cytomegalovirus exposure and HLA in healthy donors. Study-wide points: Apart from CMV serostatus, no immune exposure information was available.

The PCR made use of 60 Vbeta and 13 Jbeta primers. Method: immunoSEQ multiplex PCR; TCRdb's copy keeps in-frame clones and lacks some. Altogether some 190,000 clones are present, 65% to 90% being singletons, with the ten largest covering roughly 0.34%. The sequence came from a young woman in good health and CMV-seronegative. The sequenced sample was PBMCs. The rearrangement uses TRBV9 and TRBJ2-1; 9 nucleotides agree with TRBD1. The CDR3 is CASSHRTGALTSDNEQFF. The CDR3 bases are TGTGCCAGCAGCCATAGGACAGGGGCCCTCACTTCCGACAATGAGCAGTTCTTC.